This passage covers 9 T cell receptor beta chains from one sample sequenced in a study of blood T cell repertoires in COVID-19. Some clones are missing from TCRdb's copy, which holds only in-frame ones; the method was immunoSEQ multiplex PCR. The profile shows 100,000 to 150,000 clones, roughly 72% of them singletons. Sequenced: peripheral blood. These receptors were collected from a man aged 55 to 70 with acute or convalescent COVID-19.

The chain carries TRBV24-1 and TRBJ1-1; no clear D gene. The germline V gene has CDR1 KGHDR and CDR2 SFDVKD. The V end lost 7 bases, the J end lost 2 bases, and 10 bases lay between the germline ends. The CDR3 spans 13 residues. CDR3 sequence (DNA): TGTGCCACCAGCAAGTCCAGAAACACTGAAGCTTTCTTT. Translated: CATSKSRNTEAFF.

This rearrangement joins TRBV5-1 to TRBJ2-1, with 14 bases matching TRBD2. This CDR3 spans 15 amino acids. With 4 bases clipped from V and 6 bases from J, the junction kept 3 bases outside the gene matches. The germline gives CDR1 SGHRS, CDR2 YFSETQ. The CDR3 spells CASSGLAGGPNEQFF. Here the CDR3 DNA reads TGCGCCAGCAGCGGACTAGCGGGAGGCCCCAATGAGCAGTTCTTC.

The chain employs TRBV10-2 and TRBJ2-1; the D is unclear. There are 11 residues in the CDR3. In germline, CDR1 is WSHSY, CDR2 SAAADI. Between the trimmed V and J ends, which lost 4 bases and 6 bases, there was a span of 4 bases. As DNA, the CDR3 is TGCGCCAGCAGTGGGGCCAATGAGCAGTTCTTC. Amino acid sequence: CASSGANEQFF.

The chain employs TRBV28 and TRBJ2-2; possible D gene TRBD2, 6 bases. The germline V and J ends were trimmed by 3 bases and 1 base, with 12 bases remaining between them. Germline V gene lookup returns CDR1 MDHEN and CDR2 SYDVKM. CDR3 length equals 16 residues. CDR3: CASSFPTRGNTGELFF. DNA of the CDR3: TGTGCCAGCAGTTTCCCGACTAGGGGGAACACCGGGGAGCTGTTTTTT.

The chain uses TRBV6-4 and TRBJ2-6, with 7 bases matching TRBD1. CDR1 is MRHNA, CDR2 SNTAGT, per germline. The CDR3 covers 15 residues. V was clipped by 4 bases and J by 2 bases; unmatched bases: 2. Here the CDR3 DNA reads TGTGCCAGCAGTGCCCAGGGGGCTGGGGCCAACGTCCTGACTTTC. This gives the protein CASSAQGAGANVLTF.

The chain couples TRBV6-5 to TRBJ1-1; no firm D call. Trimming shortened V by 2 bases and J by 0 bases, and 4 bases separated the two germline ends. The CDR3 is made up of 13 amino acids. Germline assignment: CDR1 MNHEY and CDR2 SVGAGI. CDR3 coding DNA: TGTGCCAGCAGTTACAGAGTGAACACTGAAGCTTTCTTT. Translation: CASSYRVNTEAFF.

CDR3 amino acids: CASSRTGGGNIQYF. The DNA of the CDR3 is TGTGCCAGCAGCCGCACAGGGGGCGGAAACATTCAGTACTTC. This rearrangement joins TRBV9 to TRBJ2-4, with 9 bases matching TRBD1. Losses at the gene ends were 4 bases for V and 6 bases for J; bases not matched to a gene: 5. The CDR3 has 14 residues. Per the germline V gene, CDR1 is SGDLS and CDR2 is YYNGEE.

This chain joins TRBV19 and TRBJ1-1, with a possible D match to TRBD1 (6 bases). CDR1 and CDR2 from the germline V gene are LNHDA and SQIVND (reference sequence). The CDR3 runs to 11 residues. V lost 10 bases and J 11 bases, leaving 17 bases between the germline ends. This CDR3 reads CATGQRRNAFF. CDR3 nucleotides: TGTGCCACCGGACAGAGACGGAATGCTTTCTTT.

The V gene is TRBV10-3, the J gene TRBJ2-3; D is perhaps TRBD2 (6 bases). The CDR3 covers 15 residues. Trimming stripped 0 bases from V and 0 bases from J, with 7 bases between. Germline CDR1 and CDR2: ENHRY and SYGVKD. CDR3 loop: CAISESAGSTDTQYF. DNA of the CDR3: TGTGCCATCAGTGAGTCGGCGGGAAGCACAGATACGCAGTATTTT.